The text below deals with one T cell receptor beta chain. Its antigen is as yet unknown. This sample is drawn from a study of blood T cells in healthy people across ages. General study findings and limits: Investigators treated diversity estimates from one million T cells as underestimates.

The study drew donors from healthy Caucasian individuals in Russia aged roughly 6 to 100. Total RNA, at least 6 micrograms per sample, was extracted from PBMCs. It was with a sample-barcoded 5' primer and a J-beta primer mix that a second PCR of roughly 7 to 12 cycles was run. TCRdb reprocessed the 5' RACE reads via MiXCR and lists one record per CDR3 protein. The sample consists of hundreds of thousands of distinct CDR3 sequences, 40% to 45% of them appearing once. The CDR3 is 17 residues long. The germline gives CDR1 DFQATT, CDR2 SNEGSKA (reference sequence). The V gene end was trimmed by 1 base and the J gene end by 13 bases; junction bases not matched to a gene: 21.

The sample taken for sequencing was blood. The chain links TRBV20-1 to TRBJ2-1, with 8 bases fitting TRBD2. The receptor was derived from a man aged 80 or over in good health. CDR3 residues: CSARVGLERGWGETQFF. The CDR3 DNA reads as TGCAGTGCTAGAGTAGGCCTAGAGCGGGGGTGGGGAGAGACCCAGTTCTTC.